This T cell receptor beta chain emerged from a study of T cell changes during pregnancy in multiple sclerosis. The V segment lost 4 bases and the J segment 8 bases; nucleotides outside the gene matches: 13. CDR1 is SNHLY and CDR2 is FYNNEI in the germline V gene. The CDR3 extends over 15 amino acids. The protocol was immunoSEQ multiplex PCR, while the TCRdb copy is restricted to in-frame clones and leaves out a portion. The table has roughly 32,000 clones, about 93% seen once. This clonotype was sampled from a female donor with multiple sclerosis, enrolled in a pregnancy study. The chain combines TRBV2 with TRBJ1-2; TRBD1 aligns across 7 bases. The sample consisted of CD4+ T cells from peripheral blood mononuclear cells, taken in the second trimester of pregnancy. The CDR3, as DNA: TGTGCCAGCAGTGGAGGGGGCGGGCTAGGGGGCGGCTACACCTTC. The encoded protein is CASSGGGGLGGGYTF.